The clone carrying this T cell receptor beta chain was counted once. Recruited during active infection, patients (from Seattle) were subsequently followed longitudinally. Authors' processing steps: Amplification of reference gene primers was used by the study to estimate nucleated cell counts. Here immunoSEQ multiplex PCR was the method, and the copy in TCRdb shows in-frame clones only, minus some. Clonal size and the V and J genes are those of that table, whereas D and trimming came from the DNA. The sample has fewer than 250,000 clones, around four fifths seen once; the top ten hold 10%. J gave up 10 bases and V 7 bases, and 8 bases lay outside the gene matches. The CDR3 totals 13 residues. Germline CDR1 SGHTA, CDR2 FQGNSA. This record comes from a study of blood T cell repertoires in COVID-19. Across the study: The origin of the acute and convalescent COVID-19 samples was the United States, Italy and Spain. T cells, B-cell-depleted T cells, or PBMCs provided the cDNA or gDNA that served as material.

The TCR was taken from a woman of 80 years or more with COVID-19, enrolled during active disease. This chain uses TRBV7-2 with TRBJ1-4, with 8 nucleotides matching TRBD1. The sequencing input was peripheral blood. CDR3 region: CASIGQGGGKLFF. The CDR3 nucleotides read TGTGCCAGCATCGGACAGGGTGGCGGAAAACTGTTTTTT.